This is a list of T cell receptor beta chains from one sample in a study of Graves' ophthalmopathy and Graves' hyperthyroidism. One entry per CDR3 protein, called by TCRdb with MiXCR from the multiplex PCR reads. The sample records about 1.1 million distinct CDR3 sequences, less than 45% being singletons. Sample: peripheral blood or thyroid tissue (not recorded which). The receptors stem from an adult man with Graves' hyperthyroidism. CDR3s include the opening cysteine and the closing phenylalanine or tryptophan. Fields, in order: clone size, V gene, D gene, J gene, CDR3 DNA, CDR3 protein. The D gene is left open where the match is weak. The listing skips clone size in some rows; elsewhere it reads once, few, many or a size class.

>many|TRBV29-1|NA|TRBJ1-1
TGCAGCGTTGACGGGACGAACACTGAAGCTTTCTTT
CSVDGTNTEAFF
>few|TRBV7-9|TRBD1|TRBJ2-5
TGTGCCAGCAGCTTCGGGACAGTCGGGCAAGAGACCCAGTACTTC
CASSFGTVGQETQYF
>NA|TRBV11-1|NA|TRBJ2-6
TGTGCCAGCAGCGTCCCTGACAGCTCTGGGGCCAACGTCCTGACTTTC
CASSVPDSSGANVLTF
>NA|TRBV7-9|TRBD1|TRBJ1-5
TGTGCCAGCAGTACAACTCGACAGGGGGCGGACAATCAGCCCCAGCATTTT
CASSTTRQGADNQPQHF
>many|TRBV12-3/TRBV12-4|NA|TRBJ1-1
TGTGCCAGCAGCCCAGGGAACATGAACACTGAAGCTTTCTTT
CASSPGNMNTEAFF
>many|TRBV15|TRBD1|TRBJ1-5
TGTGCCACCAGCAGAGAAGACAGGGTACGACAGCCCCAGCATTTT
CATSREDRVRQPQHF
>NA|TRBV12-3/TRBV12-4|NA|TRBJ2-5
TGTGCCAGCAGACCAAAGGGGGGACGAGAGACCCAGTACTTC
CASRPKGGRETQYF
>NA|TRBV7-2|NA|TRBJ2-2
TGTGCCAGCAGCGTAGAGGGAGGGGACACCGGGGAGCTGCTTTTT
CASSVEGGDTGELLF
>NA|TRBV10-3|NA|TRBJ2-2
TGTGCCATCAGTGCTGGAATCAGCGGGGAGCTGTTTTTT
CAISAGISGELFF
>NA|TRBV2|NA|TRBJ2-5
TGTGCCAGCGCTGAAAAGACCCAGTACTTC
CASAEKTQYF
>many|TRBV11-2|TRBD1|TRBJ1-1
TGTGCCAGCAGCTTAGACCAGACAGGGAGGACTGAAGCTTTCTTT
CASSLDQTGRTEAFF
>NA|TRBV10-3|TRBD2|TRBJ2-2
TGTGCCATTGGGACTAGCGGGGGGGCCACCACCGGGGAGCTGTTTTTT
CAIGTSGGATTGELFF
>many|TRBV7-2|NA|TRBJ2-5
TGTGCCAGCAGCTTAGCGCGTATCGGGGGAGAGACCCAGTACTTC
CASSLARIGGETQYF
>NA|TRBV25-1|NA|TRBJ2-7
TGTGCCTGCAGTGCACCCCTTTCGGGCTCCTACGAGCAGTACTTC
CACSAPLSGSYEQYF
>NA|TRBV5-5|NA|TRBJ1-4
TGTGCCAGCAGCTTGACCGCCCCCAGGTTTAATGAAAAACTGTTTTTT
CASSLTAPRFNEKLFF
>NA|TRBV9|TRBD1|TRBJ1-2
TGTGCCAGCAGCGGACAGGGGGCAGGTGGCTACACCTTC
CASSGQGAGGYTF
>few|TRBV6-5|NA|TRBJ1-4
TGTGCCAGCAGTACCCCCGGAAATGAAAAACTGTTTTTT
CASSTPGNEKLFF